These T cell receptor beta chains were read from a single sample in a study of cytomegalovirus exposure and HLA in healthy donors. Assay used: immunoSEQ multiplex PCR; TCRdb lists only in-frame clones, some missing. Among fewer than 200,000 clones listed, 70% to 80% were seen once. Sequencing was carried out using PBMCs. The receptors here all came from a man aged 35-49 years in good health and CMV-seronegative. Both conserved end residues are part of each CDR3. The D gene is left open where the match is weak. The listing skips clone size in some rows; elsewhere it reads once, few, many or a size class.

clone_size: .; d_call: .; cdr3_length: 16; j_call: TRBJ1-1; v_call: TRBV18; cdr3_aa: CASSPGTGSLNTEAFF; cdr3_nt: TGTGCCAGCTCACCAGGAACAGGATCCCTGAACACTGAAGCTTTCTTT
clone_size: .; d_call: .; cdr3_length: 15; j_call: TRBJ2-5; v_call: TRBV28; cdr3_aa: CASSFGGRGQETQYF; cdr3_nt: TGTGCCAGCAGTTTCGGGGGGCGCGGACAAGAGACCCAGTACTTC
clone_size: few; d_call: .; cdr3_length: 13; j_call: TRBJ2-1; v_call: TRBV7-2; cdr3_aa: CASSPSRNNEQFF; cdr3_nt: TGTGCCAGCAGCCCATCCAGGAACAATGAGCAGTTCTTC
clone_size: .; d_call: TRBD2; cdr3_length: 15; j_call: TRBJ2-1; v_call: TRBV23-1; cdr3_aa: CASSQSPLAGNEQFF; cdr3_nt: TGCGCCAGCAGTCAATCACCCCTAGCGGGCAATGAGCAGTTCTTC
clone_size: few; d_call: .; cdr3_length: 16; j_call: TRBJ1-2; v_call: TRBV5-6; cdr3_aa: CASSPPYQGSNYGYTF; cdr3_nt: TGTGCCAGCAGCCCACCTTATCAGGGATCTAACTATGGCTACACCTTC
clone_size: once; d_call: .; cdr3_length: 15; j_call: TRBJ1-4; v_call: TRBV2; cdr3_aa: CASLLSRATNEKLFF; cdr3_nt: TGTGCCAGCCTATTGAGCAGGGCGACTAATGAAAAACTGTTTTTT
clone_size: .; d_call: TRBD2; cdr3_length: 16; j_call: TRBJ2-2; v_call: TRBV18; cdr3_aa: CASSRTSEPSTGELFF; cdr3_nt: TGTGCCAGCTCACGGACTAGCGAGCCTAGCACCGGGGAGCTGTTTTTT
clone_size: .; d_call: .; cdr3_length: 15; j_call: TRBJ2-5; v_call: TRBV5-4; cdr3_aa: CASSFEGRGASAQYF; cdr3_nt: TGTGCCAGCAGCTTCGAGGGCAGGGGAGCCTCAGCCCAGTACTTC
clone_size: .; d_call: TRBD2; cdr3_length: 18; j_call: TRBJ2-3; v_call: TRBV6-1; cdr3_aa: CASSEMAILAGGADTQYF; cdr3_nt: TGTGCCAGCAGTGAGATGGCCATACTAGCGGGAGGCGCAGATACGCAGTATTTT
clone_size: few; d_call: .; cdr3_length: 10; j_call: TRBJ1-2; v_call: TRBV28; cdr3_aa: CASSSTGYTF; cdr3_nt: TGTGCCAGCAGTTCAACAGGCTACACCTTC
clone_size: .; d_call: .; cdr3_length: 15; j_call: TRBJ1-1; v_call: TRBV6-7; cdr3_aa: CASRTPEWRNTEAFF; cdr3_nt: TGTGCCAGCAGAACGCCGGAATGGAGGAACACTGAAGCTTTCTTT
clone_size: .; d_call: .; cdr3_length: 15; j_call: TRBJ1-3; v_call: TRBV6-1; cdr3_aa: CASCRTEFSGNTIYF; cdr3_nt: TGTGCCAGCTGCCGGACAGAGTTCTCTGGAAACACCATATATTTT
clone_size: .; d_call: TRBD2; cdr3_length: 15; j_call: TRBJ2-3; v_call: TRBV29-1; cdr3_aa: CSVDSAGGFTDTQYF; cdr3_nt: TGCAGCGTTGATTCTGCGGGAGGGTTCACAGATACGCAGTATTTT
clone_size: .; d_call: .; cdr3_length: 14; j_call: TRBJ2-5; v_call: TRBV7-9; cdr3_aa: CASSRTETGETQYF; cdr3_nt: TGTGCCAGCAGCCGGACTGAGACCGGGGAGACCCAGTACTTC
clone_size: .; d_call: .; cdr3_length: 14; j_call: TRBJ1-4; v_call: TRBV15; cdr3_aa: CATSRGGEDEKLFF; cdr3_nt: TGTGCCACCAGCAGAGGGGGGGAGGATGAAAAACTGTTTTTT
clone_size: .; d_call: .; cdr3_length: 16; j_call: TRBJ1-4; v_call: TRBV4-3; cdr3_aa: CASSQSVVATNEKLFF; cdr3_nt: TGCGCCAGCAGCCAAAGCGTAGTTGCAACTAATGAAAAACTGTTTTTT
clone_size: .; d_call: .; cdr3_length: 16; j_call: TRBJ2-7; v_call: TRBV2; cdr3_aa: CASSPAPTPRGGEQYF; cdr3_nt: TGTGCCAGCAGTCCTGCTCCCACTCCTCGTGGCGGAGAGCAGTACTTC
clone_size: .; d_call: TRBD2; cdr3_length: 15; j_call: TRBJ2-2; v_call: TRBV4-1; cdr3_aa: CASSHTGGTSGELFF; cdr3_nt: TGCGCCAGCAGCCACACCGGGGGGACTAGCGGGGAGCTGTTTTTT
clone_size: .; d_call: .; cdr3_length: 17; j_call: TRBJ1-4; v_call: TRBV27; cdr3_aa: CASSPSRQEATNEKLFF; cdr3_nt: TGTGCCAGCAGCCCCTCCCGGCAGGAAGCAACTAATGAAAAACTGTTTTTT
clone_size: .; d_call: .; cdr3_length: 15; j_call: TRBJ1-4; v_call: TRBV7-6; cdr3_aa: CASSLSGPPNEKLFF; cdr3_nt: TGTGCCAGCAGCTTATCAGGGCCGCCTAATGAAAAACTGTTTTTT
clone_size: .; d_call: .; cdr3_length: 16; j_call: TRBJ2-3; v_call: TRBV5-1; cdr3_aa: CASSFQGYDGTDTQYF; cdr3_nt: TGCGCCAGCAGCTTTCAGGGGTACGATGGCACAGATACGCAGTATTTT
clone_size: .; d_call: .; cdr3_length: 14; j_call: TRBJ1-1; v_call: TRBV4-3; cdr3_aa: CASSQGGGYTEAFF; cdr3_nt: TGCGCCAGCAGCCAAGGGGGGGGGTACACTGAAGCTTTCTTT
clone_size: .; d_call: .; cdr3_length: 11; j_call: TRBJ2-4; v_call: TRBV28; cdr3_aa: CASGTRNIQYF; cdr3_nt: TGTGCCAGCGGCACAAGAAACATTCAGTACTTC
clone_size: .; d_call: TRBD2; cdr3_length: 15; j_call: TRBJ2-7; v_call: TRBV11-2; cdr3_aa: CASSGTSGTIYEQYF; cdr3_nt: TGTGCCAGCAGCGGGACTAGCGGGACAATCTACGAGCAGTACTTC
clone_size: .; d_call: .; cdr3_length: 14; j_call: TRBJ1-3; v_call: TRBV11-2; cdr3_aa: CASSFPATRGTIYF; cdr3_nt: TGTGCCAGCAGCTTTCCCGCGACCCGAGGCACCATATATTTT
clone_size: .; d_call: .; cdr3_length: 11; j_call: TRBJ2-1; v_call: TRBV11-2; cdr3_aa: CASSFGLGQFF; cdr3_nt: TGTGCCAGCAGCTTCGGACTTGGGCAGTTCTTC
clone_size: .; d_call: TRBD2; cdr3_length: 19; j_call: TRBJ2-2; v_call: TRBV5-1; cdr3_aa: CASSPLGSGTSSNTGELFF; cdr3_nt: TGCGCCAGCAGCCCCCTGGGTAGCGGGACAAGTTCGAACACCGGGGAGCTGTTTTTT
clone_size: .; d_call: TRBD1; cdr3_length: 13; j_call: TRBJ2-3; v_call: TRBV29-1; cdr3_aa: CSTRQGGTDTQYF; cdr3_nt: TGCAGCACAAGACAGGGGGGGACAGATACGCAGTATTTT
clone_size: .; d_call: TRBD1; cdr3_length: 15; j_call: TRBJ1-1; v_call: TRBV4-2; cdr3_aa: CASSQDGTGNTEAFF; cdr3_nt: TGTGCCAGCAGCCAAGATGGGACAGGGAACACTGAAGCTTTCTTT
clone_size: few; d_call: .; cdr3_length: 12; j_call: TRBJ2-7; v_call: TRBV30; cdr3_aa: CAWRDSGLEQYF; cdr3_nt: TGTGCCTGGAGGGACAGTGGGCTCGAGCAGTACTTC
clone_size: .; d_call: TRBD2; cdr3_length: 13; j_call: TRBJ2-1; v_call: TRBV5-1; cdr3_aa: CASSFLAGSEQFF; cdr3_nt: TGCGCCAGCAGTTTTCTAGCGGGAAGTGAGCAGTTCTTC
clone_size: .; d_call: TRBD1; cdr3_length: 15; j_call: TRBJ2-7; v_call: TRBV19; cdr3_aa: CASSYTGTGIYEQYF; cdr3_nt: TGTGCCAGTAGTTATACCGGGACAGGGATATACGAGCAGTACTTC
clone_size: .; d_call: TRBD1; cdr3_length: 14; j_call: TRBJ1-6; v_call: TRBV2; cdr3_aa: CASSPDRFNSPLHF; cdr3_nt: TGTGCCAGCAGTCCGGACAGGTTTAATTCACCCCTCCACTTT
clone_size: .; d_call: .; cdr3_length: 14; j_call: TRBJ1-2; v_call: TRBV4-2; cdr3_aa: CASSQDDLDSGYTF; cdr3_nt: TGTGCCAGCAGCCAAGATGATCTGGACAGCGGCTACACCTTC
clone_size: .; d_call: .; cdr3_length: 14; j_call: TRBJ2-7; v_call: TRBV5-6; cdr3_aa: CASSFLAPTYEQYF; cdr3_nt: TGTGCCAGCAGCTTCTTGGCCCCAACCTACGAGCAGTACTTC
clone_size: few; d_call: .; cdr3_length: 13; j_call: TRBJ1-1; v_call: TRBV25-1; cdr3_aa: CASSGRGNTEAFF; cdr3_nt: TGTGCCAGCAGTGGCCGAGGAAACACTGAAGCTTTCTTT
clone_size: .; d_call: TRBD1; cdr3_length: 15; j_call: TRBJ2-2; v_call: TRBV27; cdr3_aa: CASSEDRGNTGELFF; cdr3_nt: TGTGCCAGCAGTGAAGACAGGGGGAACACCGGGGAGCTGTTTTTT
clone_size: .; d_call: .; cdr3_length: 14; j_call: TRBJ2-3; v_call: TRBV7-2; cdr3_aa: CASSRGAVTDTQYF; cdr3_nt: TGTGCCAGCAGCCGGGGAGCAGTCACAGATACGCAGTATTTT
clone_size: .; d_call: TRBD1; cdr3_length: 15; j_call: TRBJ1-5; v_call: TRBV5-1; cdr3_aa: CASSLEGRGHQPQHF; cdr3_nt: TGCGCCAGCAGCTTGGAGGGCAGGGGGCATCAGCCCCAGCATTTT
clone_size: once; d_call: TRBD2; cdr3_length: 16; j_call: TRBJ2-1; v_call: TRBV19; cdr3_aa: CASSITGLARYNEQFF; cdr3_nt: TGTGCCAGTAGTATCACAGGACTAGCGCGCTACAATGAGCAGTTCTTC
clone_size: .; d_call: .; cdr3_length: 12; j_call: TRBJ2-1; v_call: TRBV6-4; cdr3_aa: CASSDMAPEQFF; cdr3_nt: TGTGCCAGCAGTGACATGGCACCGGAGCAGTTCTTC
clone_size: few; d_call: TRBD1; cdr3_length: 14; j_call: TRBJ1-2; v_call: TRBV7-9; cdr3_aa: CASSSFDRDYGYTF; cdr3_nt: TGTGCCAGCAGCTCCTTTGACAGGGACTATGGCTACACCTTC
clone_size: .; d_call: TRBD2; cdr3_length: 20; j_call: TRBJ2-3; v_call: TRBV4-2; cdr3_aa: CASSQDVRLVTSGSTDTQYF; cdr3_nt: TGTGCCAGCAGCCAAGACGTTCGGTTGGTAACTAGCGGGAGCACAGATACGCAGTATTTT
clone_size: .; d_call: .; cdr3_length: 17; j_call: TRBJ2-2; v_call: TRBV5-4; cdr3_aa: CASSLSRQGIRTGELFF; cdr3_nt: TGTGCCAGCAGCTTATCGCGTCAGGGGATTCGGACCGGGGAGCTGTTTTTT